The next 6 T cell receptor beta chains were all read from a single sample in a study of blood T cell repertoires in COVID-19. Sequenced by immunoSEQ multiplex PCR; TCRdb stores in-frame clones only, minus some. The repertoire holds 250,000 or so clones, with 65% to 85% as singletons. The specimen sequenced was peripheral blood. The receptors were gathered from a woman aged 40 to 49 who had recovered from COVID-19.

In nucleotides, the CDR3 is TGCGCCAGCAGTGACAACGGGTATGGCTACACCTTC. This translates into CASSDNGYGYTF. The chain combines TRBV10-1 with TRBJ1-2; D is ambiguous. The CDR3 is 12 amino acids. The V gene lost 3 bases and the J gene lost 5 bases, with 7 bases spanning the gap. CDR1 and CDR2 (germline): WNHNN, SYGVQD (reference sequence).

CDR3 residues: CASKGGQGSIEQYF. The CDR3 region has the DNA TGTGCCAGCAAAGGGGGACAGGGTTCCATCGAGCAGTACTTC. This chain links TRBV5-6 with TRBJ2-7, with 9 bases identical to TRBD1. The germline gives CDR1 SGHDT, CDR2 YYEEEE. The CDR3 contains 14 residues. Trimming removed 6 bases from V and 6 bases from J; junction bases left unmatched: 10.

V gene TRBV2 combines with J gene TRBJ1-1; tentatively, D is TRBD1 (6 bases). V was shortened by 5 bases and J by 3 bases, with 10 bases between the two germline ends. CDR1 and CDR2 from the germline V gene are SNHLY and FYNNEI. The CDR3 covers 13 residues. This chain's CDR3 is CASSLEGDTEAFF. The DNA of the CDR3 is TGTGCCAGCAGTCTTGAGGGGGACACTGAAGCTTTCTTT.

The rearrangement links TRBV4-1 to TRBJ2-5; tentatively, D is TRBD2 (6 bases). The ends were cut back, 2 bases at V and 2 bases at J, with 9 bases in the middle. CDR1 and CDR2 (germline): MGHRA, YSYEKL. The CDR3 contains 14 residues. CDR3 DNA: TGCGCCAGCAGCCAAAGGACTAAACAAGAGACCCAGTACTTC. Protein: CASSQRTKQETQYF.

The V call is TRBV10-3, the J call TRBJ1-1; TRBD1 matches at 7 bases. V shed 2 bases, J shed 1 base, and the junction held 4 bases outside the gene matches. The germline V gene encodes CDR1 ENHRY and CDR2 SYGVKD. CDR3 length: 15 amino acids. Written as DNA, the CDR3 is TGTGCCATCAGTGAGGAAACAGGGGAGAACACTGAAGCTTTCTTT. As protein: CAISEETGENTEAFF.

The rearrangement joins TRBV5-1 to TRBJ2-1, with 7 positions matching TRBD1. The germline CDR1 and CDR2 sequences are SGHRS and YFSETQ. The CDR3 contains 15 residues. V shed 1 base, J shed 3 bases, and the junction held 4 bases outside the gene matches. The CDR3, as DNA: TGCGCCAGCAGCTTGACAGGGGTAATCTACAATGAGCAGTTCTTC. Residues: CASSLTGVIYNEQFF.